The 7 T cell receptor beta chains presented below share a single source sample, sequenced in a study of OX40 agonist ivuxolimab in advanced cancers. The assay was immunoSEQ multiplex PCR, and TCRdb's table has in-frame clones only and misses some. The data show about 18,000 clones, roughly 91% seen once. The specimen was CD4+ or CD8+ T cells sorted from blood, collected in a trial of the OX40 agonist ivuxolimab. The source of these receptors is an adult with an advanced solid tumor such as melanoma, head and neck, liver or kidney cancer.

The chain is built from TRBV11-3 and TRBJ2-1; D tentatively reads TRBD1 or TRBD2 (6 bases each). V dropped 5 bases and J dropped 4 bases, with 15 bases sitting between them. The CDR3 has 15 amino acids. Germline CDR1 reads SGHNT; CDR2 reads YENEEA. The CDR3 sequence: CASSAPGGTYNEQFF. In DNA form, the CDR3 reads TGTGCCAGCAGCGCCCCTGGGGGGACATACAATGAGCAGTTCTTC.

The chain couples TRBV28 to TRBJ1-5, with no clear D. In germline, CDR1 is MDHEN, CDR2 SYDVKM. Trimming pared 3 bases from V and 5 bases from J, leaving 17 bases between. The length of the CDR3 is 16 residues. Written as DNA, the CDR3 is TGTGCCAGCAGTTTCCCCTTTACCTACAAGGATCAGCCCCAGCATTTT. Translated, it gives CASSFPFTYKDQPQHF. Based on the CDR3 plus reference TRBV28 and TRBJ1-5, the full variable domain is DVKVTQSSRYLVKRTGEKVFLECVQDMDHENMFWYRQDPGLGLRLIYFSYDVKMKEKGDIPEGYSVSREKKERFSLILESASTNQTSMYLCASSFPFTYKDQPQHFGDGTRLSIL.

The chain has TRBV29-1 and TRBJ2-1; TRBD1 matches 9 bases. The CDR3 is 16 amino acids. V lost 7 bases, J lost 9 bases, and 19 bases stayed unmatched. The germline V gene has CDR1 SQVTM and CDR2 ANQGSEA. CDR3 nucleotides: TGCAGCGCTTACTTAAATTCGGGACAGGGTAATAGTGAGCAGTTCTTC. As protein: CSAYLNSGQGNSEQFF.

The chain employs TRBV11-2 and TRBJ2-7; no clear D. CDR3 size: 13 residues. Germline loops: CDR1 SGHAT, CDR2 FQNNGV. V lost 2 bases, J lost 0 bases, and 5 bases lay in between. The CDR3 nucleotides read TGTGCCAGCAGCTTATCCTACTCCTACGAGCAGTACTTC. Its protein product is CASSLSYSYEQYF. Full variable domain (outside the CDR3, taken from reference TRBV11-2 and TRBJ2-7): EAGVAQSPRYKIIEKRQSVAFWCNPISGHATLYWYQQILGQGPKLLIQFQNNGVVDDSQLPKDRFSAERLKGVDSTLKIQPAKLEDSAVYLCASSLSYSYEQYFGPGTRLTVT.

This chain joins TRBV4-2 and TRBJ2-3, with D perhaps TRBD2 (6 bases). There are 19 residues in the CDR3. V lost 1 base and J 2 bases, leaving 22 bases between the germline ends. Per the germline V gene, CDR1 is LGHNA and CDR2 is YNFKEQ. The CDR3, as DNA: TGTGCCAGCAGCCAAGCCTACCTGGACTCCCTGGACTACACAGATACGCAGTATTTT. The encoded protein is CASSQAYLDSLDYTDTQYF.

This chain uses TRBV9 with TRBJ2-1, with 11 bases aligning to TRBD2. With V trimmed by 4 bases and J by 3 bases, 6 bases remained unmatched. The germline gives CDR1 SGDLS, CDR2 YYNGEE. The CDR3 consists of 16 residues. The CDR3 loop reads CASSPPSGRNYNEQFF. DNA for the CDR3: TGTGCCAGCAGCCCCCCTAGCGGGAGGAACTACAATGAGCAGTTCTTC.

The V gene is TRBV4-1, the J gene TRBJ1-6; tentatively, D is TRBD1 (5 bases). Germline loops: CDR1 MGHRA, CDR2 YSYEKL. V was clipped by 4 bases and J by 7 bases, with 11 bases between them. The CDR3 is made up of 14 amino acids. CDR3 DNA: TGCGCCAGCAGCCCTGGGACGGGAAATTCACCCCTCCACTTT. Protein product: CASSPGTGNSPLHF.